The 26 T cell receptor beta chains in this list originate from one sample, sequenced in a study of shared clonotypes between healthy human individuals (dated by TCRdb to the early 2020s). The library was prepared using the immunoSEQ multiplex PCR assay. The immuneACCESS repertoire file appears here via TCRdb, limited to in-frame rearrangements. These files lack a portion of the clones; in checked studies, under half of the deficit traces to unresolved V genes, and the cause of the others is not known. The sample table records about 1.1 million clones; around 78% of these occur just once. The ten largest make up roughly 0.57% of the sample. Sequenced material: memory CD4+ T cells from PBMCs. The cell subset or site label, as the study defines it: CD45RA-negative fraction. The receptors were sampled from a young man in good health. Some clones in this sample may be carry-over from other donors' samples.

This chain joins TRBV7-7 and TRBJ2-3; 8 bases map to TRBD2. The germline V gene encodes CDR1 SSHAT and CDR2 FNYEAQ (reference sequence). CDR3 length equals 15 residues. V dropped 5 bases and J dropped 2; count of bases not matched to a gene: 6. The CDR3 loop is CASSQGLVPTDTQYF. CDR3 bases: TGTGCCAGCAGCCAGGGACTAGTTCCCACAGATACGCAGTATTTT.

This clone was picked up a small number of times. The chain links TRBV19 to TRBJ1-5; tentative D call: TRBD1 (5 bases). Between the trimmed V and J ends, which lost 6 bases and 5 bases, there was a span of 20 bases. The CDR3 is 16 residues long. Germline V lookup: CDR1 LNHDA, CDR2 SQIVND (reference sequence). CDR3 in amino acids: CASRESRQGWDQPQHF. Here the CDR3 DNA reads TGTGCCAGTAGGGAGTCGAGGCAGGGTTGGGATCAGCCCCAGCATTTT. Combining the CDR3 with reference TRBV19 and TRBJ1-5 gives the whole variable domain DGGITQSPKYLFRKEGQNVTLSCEQNLNHDAMYWYRQDPGQGLRLIYYSQIVNDFQKGDIAEGYSVSREKKESFPLTVTSAQKNPTAFYLCASRESRQGWDQPQHFGDGTRLSIL.

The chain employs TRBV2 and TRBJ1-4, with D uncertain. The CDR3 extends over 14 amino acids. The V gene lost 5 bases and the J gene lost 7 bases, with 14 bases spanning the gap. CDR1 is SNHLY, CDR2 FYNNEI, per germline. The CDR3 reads CASSLSGKIEKLFF. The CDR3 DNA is TGTGCCAGCAGTTTATCGGGAAAGATTGAAAAACTGTTTTTT.

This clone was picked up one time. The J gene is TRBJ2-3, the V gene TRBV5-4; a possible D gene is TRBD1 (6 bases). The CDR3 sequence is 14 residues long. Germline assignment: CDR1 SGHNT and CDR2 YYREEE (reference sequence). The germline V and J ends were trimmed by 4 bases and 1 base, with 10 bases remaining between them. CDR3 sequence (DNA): TGTGCCAGCAGCACCAGGACAGGCACAGATACGCAGTATTTT. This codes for CASSTRTGTDTQYF.

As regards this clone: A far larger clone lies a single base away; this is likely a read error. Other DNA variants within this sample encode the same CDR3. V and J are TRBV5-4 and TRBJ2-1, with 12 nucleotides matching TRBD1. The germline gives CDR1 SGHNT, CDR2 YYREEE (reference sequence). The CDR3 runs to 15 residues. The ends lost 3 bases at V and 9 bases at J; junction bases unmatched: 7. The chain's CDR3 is CASSSGQGALIEQFF. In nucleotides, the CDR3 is TGTGCCAGCAGCTCGGGACAGGGGGCGCTTATTGAGCAGTTCTTC.

CDR3 sequence reads: CASSSPALAGNYEQYF. For the CDR3, the DNA is TGTGCCAGCAGCTCTCCCGCACTGGCGGGTAACTACGAGCAGTACTTC. The chain couples TRBV7-2 to TRBJ2-7; possibly TRBD2 for D (5 bases). The germline V gene encodes CDR1 SGHTA and CDR2 FQGNSA. V lost 4 bases, J lost 3 bases, and 19 bases lay in between. The CDR3 is 16 amino acids.

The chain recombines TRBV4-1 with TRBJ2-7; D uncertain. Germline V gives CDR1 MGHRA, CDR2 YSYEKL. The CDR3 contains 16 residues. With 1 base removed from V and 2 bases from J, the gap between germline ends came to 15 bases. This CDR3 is CASSQGFLQATYEQYF. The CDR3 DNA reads TGCGCCAGCAGCCAAGGTTTTCTCCAGGCTACCTACGAGCAGTACTTC.

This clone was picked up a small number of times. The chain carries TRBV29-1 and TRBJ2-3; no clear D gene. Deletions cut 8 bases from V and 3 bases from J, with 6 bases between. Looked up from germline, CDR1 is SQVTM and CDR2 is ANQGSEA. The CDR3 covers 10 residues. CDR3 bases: TGCAGCTCCCTAACAGATACGCAGTATTTT. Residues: CSSLTDTQYF.

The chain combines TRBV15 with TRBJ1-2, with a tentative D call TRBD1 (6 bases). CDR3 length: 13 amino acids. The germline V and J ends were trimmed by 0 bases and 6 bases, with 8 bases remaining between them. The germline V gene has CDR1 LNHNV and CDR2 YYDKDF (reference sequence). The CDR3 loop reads CATSRDRGNGYTF. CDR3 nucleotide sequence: TGTGCCACCAGCAGAGACAGGGGAAATGGCTACACCTTC.

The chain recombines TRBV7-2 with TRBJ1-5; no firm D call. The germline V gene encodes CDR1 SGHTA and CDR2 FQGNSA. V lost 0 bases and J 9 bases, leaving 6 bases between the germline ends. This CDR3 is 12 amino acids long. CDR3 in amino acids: CASSLAFRPQHF. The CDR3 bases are TGTGCCAGCAGCTTAGCCTTTCGGCCCCAGCATTTT.

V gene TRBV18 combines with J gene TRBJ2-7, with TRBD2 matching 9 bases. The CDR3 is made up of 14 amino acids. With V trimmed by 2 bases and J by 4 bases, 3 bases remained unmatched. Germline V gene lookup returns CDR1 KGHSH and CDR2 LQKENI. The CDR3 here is CASSPSREGYEQYF. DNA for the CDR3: TGTGCCAGCTCACCATCGCGGGAGGGTTACGAGCAGTACTTC. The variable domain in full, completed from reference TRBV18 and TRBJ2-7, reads NAGVMQNPRHLVRRRGQEARLRCSPMKGHSHVYWYRQLPEEGLKFMVYLQKENIIDESGMPKERFSAEFPKEGPSILRIQQVVRGDSAAYFCASSPSREGYEQYFGPGTRLTVT.

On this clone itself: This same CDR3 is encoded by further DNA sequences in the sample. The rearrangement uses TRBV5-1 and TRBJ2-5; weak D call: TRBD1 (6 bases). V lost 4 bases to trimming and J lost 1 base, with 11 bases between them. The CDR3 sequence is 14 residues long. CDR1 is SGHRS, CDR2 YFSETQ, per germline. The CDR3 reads CASSHGTTQETQYF. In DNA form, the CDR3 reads TGCGCCAGCAGCCATGGGACAACCCAAGAGACCCAGTACTTC.

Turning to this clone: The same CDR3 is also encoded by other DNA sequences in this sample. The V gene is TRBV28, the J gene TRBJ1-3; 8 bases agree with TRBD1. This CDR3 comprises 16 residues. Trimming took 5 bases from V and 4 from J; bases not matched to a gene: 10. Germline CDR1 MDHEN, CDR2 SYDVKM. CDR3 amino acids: CASSPDWTGTGNTIYF. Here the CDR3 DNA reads TGTGCCAGCAGTCCCGACTGGACAGGGACCGGAAACACCATATATTTT.

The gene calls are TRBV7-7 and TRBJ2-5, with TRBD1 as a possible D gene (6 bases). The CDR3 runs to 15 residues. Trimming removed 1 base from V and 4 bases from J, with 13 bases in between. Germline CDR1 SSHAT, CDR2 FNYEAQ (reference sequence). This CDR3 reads CASSLGGGRGETQYF. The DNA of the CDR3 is TGTGCCAGCAGCTTAGGTGGGGGCCGGGGAGAGACCCAGTACTTC.

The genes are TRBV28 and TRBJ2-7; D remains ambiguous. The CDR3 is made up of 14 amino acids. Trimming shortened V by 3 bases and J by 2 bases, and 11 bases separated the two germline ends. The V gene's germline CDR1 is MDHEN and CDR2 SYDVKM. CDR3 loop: CASSFGQDPYEQYF. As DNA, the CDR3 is TGTGCCAGCAGTTTCGGCCAGGACCCCTACGAGCAGTACTTC. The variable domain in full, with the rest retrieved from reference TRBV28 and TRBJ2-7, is DVKVTQSSRYLVKRTGEKVFLECVQDMDHENMFWYRQDPGLGLRLIYFSYDVKMKEKGDIPEGYSVSREKKERFSLILESASTNQTSMYLCASSFGQDPYEQYFGPGTRLTVT.

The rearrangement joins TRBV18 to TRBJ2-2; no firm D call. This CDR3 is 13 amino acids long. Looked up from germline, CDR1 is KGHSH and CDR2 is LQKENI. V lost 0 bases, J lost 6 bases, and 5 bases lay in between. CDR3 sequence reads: CASSPPEPGELFF. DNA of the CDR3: TGTGCCAGCTCACCACCGGAGCCCGGGGAGCTGTTTTTT.

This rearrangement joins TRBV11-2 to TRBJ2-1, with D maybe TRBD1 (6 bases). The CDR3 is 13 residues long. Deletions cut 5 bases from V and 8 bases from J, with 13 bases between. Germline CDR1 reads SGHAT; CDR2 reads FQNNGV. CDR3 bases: TGTGCCAGCAGCCACCCCTCAGGGGATGAGCAGTTCTTC. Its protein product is CASSHPSGDEQFF.

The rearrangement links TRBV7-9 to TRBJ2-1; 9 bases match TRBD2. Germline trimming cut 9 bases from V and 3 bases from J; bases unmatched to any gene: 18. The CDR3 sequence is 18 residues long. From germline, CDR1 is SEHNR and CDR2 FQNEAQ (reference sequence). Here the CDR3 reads CASRPSAGGPILYNEQFF. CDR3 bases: TGTGCCAGTAGGCCGTCAGCGGGAGGACCAATTCTCTACAATGAGCAGTTCTTC.

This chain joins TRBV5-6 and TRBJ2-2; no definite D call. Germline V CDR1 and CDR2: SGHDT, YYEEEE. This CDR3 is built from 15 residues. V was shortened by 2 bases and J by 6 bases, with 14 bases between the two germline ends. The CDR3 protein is CASSLGYPRAGELFF. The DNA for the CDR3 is TGTGCCAGCAGCTTAGGATACCCAAGGGCCGGGGAGCTGTTTTTT. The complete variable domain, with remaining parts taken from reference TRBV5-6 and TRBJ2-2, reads DAGVTQSPTHLIKTRGQQVTLRCSPKSGHDTVSWYQQALGQGPQFIFQYYEEEERQRGNFPDRFSGHQFPNYSSELNVNALLLGDSALYLCASSLGYPRAGELFFGEGSRLTVL.

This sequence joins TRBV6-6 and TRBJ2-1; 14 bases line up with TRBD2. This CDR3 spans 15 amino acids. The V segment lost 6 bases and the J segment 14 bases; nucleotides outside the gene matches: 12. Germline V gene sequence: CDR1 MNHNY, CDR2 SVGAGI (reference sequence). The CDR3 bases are TGTGCCAGCAGCCCCCCCGGGACTAGCGGGAGTGTGGAGTTCTTC. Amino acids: CASSPPGTSGSVEFF.

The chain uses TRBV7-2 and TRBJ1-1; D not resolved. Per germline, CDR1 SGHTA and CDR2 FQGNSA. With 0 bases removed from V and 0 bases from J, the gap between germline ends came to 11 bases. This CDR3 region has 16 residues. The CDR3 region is CASSLAGGRVNTEAFF. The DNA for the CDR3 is TGTGCCAGCAGCTTAGCCGGCGGCCGGGTGAACACTGAAGCTTTCTTT.

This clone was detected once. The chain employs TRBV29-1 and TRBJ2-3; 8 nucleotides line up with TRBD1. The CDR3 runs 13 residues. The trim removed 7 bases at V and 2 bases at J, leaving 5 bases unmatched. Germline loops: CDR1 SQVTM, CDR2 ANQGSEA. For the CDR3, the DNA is TGCAGCGCCAGCAGGGGGCCCACAGATACGCAGTATTTT. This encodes CSASRGPTDTQYF.

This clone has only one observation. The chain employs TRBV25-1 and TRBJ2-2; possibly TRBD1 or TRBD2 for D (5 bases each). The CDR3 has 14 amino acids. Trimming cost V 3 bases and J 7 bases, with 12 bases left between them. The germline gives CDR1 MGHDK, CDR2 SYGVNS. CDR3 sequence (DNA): TGTGCCAGCAGTGACGCCGGGACGTACGGGGAGCTGTTTTTT. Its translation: CASSDAGTYGELFF.

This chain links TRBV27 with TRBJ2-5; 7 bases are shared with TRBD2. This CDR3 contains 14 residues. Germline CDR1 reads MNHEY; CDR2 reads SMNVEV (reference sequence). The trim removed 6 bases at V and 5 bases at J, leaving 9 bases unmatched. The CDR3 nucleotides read TGTGCCAGCAGGCCGTGGGGGAGGGAGGAGACCCAGTACTTC. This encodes CASRPWGREETQYF.

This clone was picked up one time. The DNA of the CDR3 is TGTGCCAGCAGCTTGGTCGAGGGAGTTAGGTCCTACAATGAGCAGTTCTTC. Residues: CASSLVEGVRSYNEQFF. The chain uses TRBV5-6 and TRBJ2-1, with D possibly being TRBD2 (5 bases). V lost 0 bases to trimming and J lost 1 base, with 14 bases between them. Germline loops: CDR1 SGHDT, CDR2 YYEEEE. This CDR3 has 17 amino acids.

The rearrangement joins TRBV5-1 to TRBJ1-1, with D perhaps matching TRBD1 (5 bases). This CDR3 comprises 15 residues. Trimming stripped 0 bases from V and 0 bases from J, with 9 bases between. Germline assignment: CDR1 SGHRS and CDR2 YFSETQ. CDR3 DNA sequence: TGCGCCAGCAGCTTGGTGGACATTTTGAACACTGAAGCTTTCTTT. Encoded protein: CASSLVDILNTEAFF.